The following is a T cell receptor (beta chain) sequence with its context. The V gene's germline CDR1 is KGHDR and CDR2 SFDVKD. The CDR3 sequence is 15 residues long. With 3 bases clipped from V and 5 bases from J, the junction kept 6 bases outside the gene matches. TCRB libraries came from RNA via three nested multiplex PCR rounds. Via MiXCR, TCRdb re-called the multiplex PCR reads, giving one row per CDR3 protein. The sample lists 9,300 or so distinct CDR3 sequences, 70% to 80% occurring once. This entry is derived from a study of tumor-infiltrating lymphocytes in glioblastoma multiforme. The receptor's source is a male donor with glioblastoma. The chain combines TRBV24-1 with TRBJ2-1; 7 bases fit TRBD2. Material: brain tumor tissue. CDR3 in amino acids: CATSDASGLDNEQFF. The DNA for the CDR3 is TGTGCCACCAGTGATGCTAGCGGCCTGGACAATGAGCAGTTCTTC.